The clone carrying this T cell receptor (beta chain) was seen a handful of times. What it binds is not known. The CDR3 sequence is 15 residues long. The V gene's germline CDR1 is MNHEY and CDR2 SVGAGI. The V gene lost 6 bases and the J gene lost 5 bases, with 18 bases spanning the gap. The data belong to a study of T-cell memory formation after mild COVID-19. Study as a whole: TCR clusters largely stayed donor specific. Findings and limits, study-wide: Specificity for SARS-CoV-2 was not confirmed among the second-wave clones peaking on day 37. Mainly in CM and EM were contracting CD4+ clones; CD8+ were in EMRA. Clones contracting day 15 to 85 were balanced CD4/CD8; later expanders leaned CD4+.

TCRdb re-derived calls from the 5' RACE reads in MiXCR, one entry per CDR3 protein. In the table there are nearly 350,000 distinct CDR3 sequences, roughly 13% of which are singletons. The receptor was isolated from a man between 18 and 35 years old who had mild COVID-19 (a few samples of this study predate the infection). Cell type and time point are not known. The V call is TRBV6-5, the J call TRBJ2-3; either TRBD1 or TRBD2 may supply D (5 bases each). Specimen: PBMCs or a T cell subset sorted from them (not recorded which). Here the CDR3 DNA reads TGTGCCAGCAGGCCTATGCTGGGGGTTGGAGATACGCAGTATTTT. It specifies CASRPMLGVGDTQYF.